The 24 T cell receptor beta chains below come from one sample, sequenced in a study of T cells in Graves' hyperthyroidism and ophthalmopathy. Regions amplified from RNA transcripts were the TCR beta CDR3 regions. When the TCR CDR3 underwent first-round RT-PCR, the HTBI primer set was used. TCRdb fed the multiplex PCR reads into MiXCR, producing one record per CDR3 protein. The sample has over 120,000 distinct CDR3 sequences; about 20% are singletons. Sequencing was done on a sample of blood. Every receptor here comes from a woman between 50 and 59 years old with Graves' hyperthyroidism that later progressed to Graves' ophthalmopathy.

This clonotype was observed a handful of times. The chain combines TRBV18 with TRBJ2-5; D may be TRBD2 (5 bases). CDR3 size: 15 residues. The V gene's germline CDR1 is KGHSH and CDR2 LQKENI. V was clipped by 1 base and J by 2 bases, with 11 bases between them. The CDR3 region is CASSPLRAGQETQYF. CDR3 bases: TGTGCCAGCTCACCACTGAGGGCCGGACAAGAGACCCAGTACTTC.

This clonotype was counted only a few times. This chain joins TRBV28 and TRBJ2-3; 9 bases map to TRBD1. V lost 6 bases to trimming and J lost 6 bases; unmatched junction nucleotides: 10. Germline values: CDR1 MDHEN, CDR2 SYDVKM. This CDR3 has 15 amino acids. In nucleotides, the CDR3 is TGTGCCAGCAGCCTCACACAGGGGGCGGCTGATACGCAGTATTTT. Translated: CASSLTQGAADTQYF.

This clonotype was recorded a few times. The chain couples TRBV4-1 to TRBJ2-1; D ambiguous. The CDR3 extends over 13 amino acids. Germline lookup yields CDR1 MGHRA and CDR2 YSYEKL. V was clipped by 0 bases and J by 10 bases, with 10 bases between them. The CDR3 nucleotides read TGCGCCAGCAGCCAAGATCGCAGCGTCGAGCAGTTCTTC. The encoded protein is CASSQDRSVEQFF.

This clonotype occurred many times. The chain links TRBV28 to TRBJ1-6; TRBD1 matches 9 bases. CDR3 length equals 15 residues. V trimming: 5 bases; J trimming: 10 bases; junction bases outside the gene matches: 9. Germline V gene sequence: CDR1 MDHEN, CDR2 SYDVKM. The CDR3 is CASSLTHGQGSPLHF. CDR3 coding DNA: TGTGCCAGCAGTCTTACCCACGGACAGGGGTCACCCCTCCACTTT.

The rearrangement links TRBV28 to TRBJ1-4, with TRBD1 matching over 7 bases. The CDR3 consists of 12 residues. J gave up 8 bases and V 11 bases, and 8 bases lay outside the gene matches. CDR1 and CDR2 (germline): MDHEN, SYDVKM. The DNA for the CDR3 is TGTGCCTCCAGACAGGGCGGAGAAAAACTGTTTTTT. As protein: CASRQGGEKLFF.

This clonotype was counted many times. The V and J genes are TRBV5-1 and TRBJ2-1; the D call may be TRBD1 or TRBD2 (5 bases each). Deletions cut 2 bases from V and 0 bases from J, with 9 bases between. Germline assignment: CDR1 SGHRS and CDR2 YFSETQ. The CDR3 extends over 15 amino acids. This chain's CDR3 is CASSFGGPSYNEQFF. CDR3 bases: TGCGCCAGCAGCTTTGGGGGACCCTCCTACAATGAGCAGTTCTTC.

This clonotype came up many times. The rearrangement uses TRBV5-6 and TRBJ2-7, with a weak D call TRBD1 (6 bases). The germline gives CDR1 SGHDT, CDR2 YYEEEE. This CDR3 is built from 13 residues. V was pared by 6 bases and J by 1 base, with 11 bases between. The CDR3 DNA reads TGTGCCAGCAATATCAGGGGATCCTACGAGCAGTACTTC. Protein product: CASNIRGSYEQYF.

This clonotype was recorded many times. The CDR3 protein is CASSLYRTPIEAFF. The CDR3 nucleotides read TGTGCCAGCAGTTTGTACAGGACACCGATTGAAGCTTTCTTT. The chain recombines TRBV12-3 or TRBV12-4 with TRBJ1-1; tentatively, D is TRBD1 (5 bases). Between the trimmed V and J ends, which lost 3 bases and 7 bases, there was a span of 15 bases. The CDR3 totals 14 residues.

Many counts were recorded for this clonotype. The CDR3 region is CSARIGVSTYEQYF. The CDR3 DNA reads as TGCAGTGCTAGGATCGGGGTTTCTACCTACGAGCAGTACTTC. The chain joins TRBV20-1 to TRBJ2-7; D may be TRBD2 (5 bases). Per the germline V gene, CDR1 is DFQATT and CDR2 is SNEGSKA (reference sequence). The CDR3 totals 14 residues. V gave up 3 bases and J gave up 2 bases, with 14 bases separating them.

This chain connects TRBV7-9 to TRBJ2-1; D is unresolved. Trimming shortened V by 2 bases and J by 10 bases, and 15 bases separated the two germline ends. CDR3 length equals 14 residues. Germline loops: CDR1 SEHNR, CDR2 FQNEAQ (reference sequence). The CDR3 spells CASSLLLTADEQFF. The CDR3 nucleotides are TGTGCCAGCAGCTTACTACTTACGGCCGACGAGCAGTTCTTC.

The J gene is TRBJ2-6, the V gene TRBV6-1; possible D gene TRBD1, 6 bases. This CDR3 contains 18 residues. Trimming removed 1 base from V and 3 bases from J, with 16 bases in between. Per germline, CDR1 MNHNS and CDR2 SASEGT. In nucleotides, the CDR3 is TGTGCCAGCAGTGAAGACCCAGGGGCCTTGAGTGGGGCCAACGTCCTGACTTTC. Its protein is CASSEDPGALSGANVLTF.

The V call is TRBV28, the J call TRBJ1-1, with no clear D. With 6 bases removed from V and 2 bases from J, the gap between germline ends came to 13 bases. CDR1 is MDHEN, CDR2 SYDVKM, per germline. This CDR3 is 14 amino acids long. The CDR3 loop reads CASSPAPPNTEAFF. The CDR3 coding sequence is TGTGCCAGCAGCCCCGCGCCGCCCAACACTGAAGCTTTCTTT.

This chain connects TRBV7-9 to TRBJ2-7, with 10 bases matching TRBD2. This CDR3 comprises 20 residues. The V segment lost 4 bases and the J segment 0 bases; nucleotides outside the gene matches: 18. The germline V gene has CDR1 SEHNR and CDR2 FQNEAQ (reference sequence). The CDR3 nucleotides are TGTGCCAGCAGCTCTATGGCCCAGGGGGGGGCTAGCGGGAGCTCCTACGAGCAGTACTTC. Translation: CASSSMAQGGASGSSYEQYF. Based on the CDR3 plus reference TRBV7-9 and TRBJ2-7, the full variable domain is DTGVSQNPRHKITKRGQNVTFRCDPISEHNRLYWYRQTLGQGPEFLTYFQNEAQLEKSRLLSDRFSAERPKGSFSTLEIQRTEQGDSAMYLCASSSMAQGGASGSSYEQYFGPGTRLTVT.

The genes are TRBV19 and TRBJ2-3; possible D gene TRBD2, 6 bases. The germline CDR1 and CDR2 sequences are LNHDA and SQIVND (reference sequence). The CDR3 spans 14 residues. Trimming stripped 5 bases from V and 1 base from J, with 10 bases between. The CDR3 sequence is CASSRGLRTDTQYF. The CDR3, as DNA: TGTGCCAGTAGTCGGGGACTTCGCACAGATACGCAGTATTTT.

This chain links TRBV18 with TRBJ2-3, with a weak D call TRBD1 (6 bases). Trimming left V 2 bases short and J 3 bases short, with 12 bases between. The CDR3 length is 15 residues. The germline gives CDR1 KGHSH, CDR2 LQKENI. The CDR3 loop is CASSPKGHVTDTQYF. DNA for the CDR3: TGTGCCAGCTCACCAAAGGGACATGTAACAGATACGCAGTATTTT.

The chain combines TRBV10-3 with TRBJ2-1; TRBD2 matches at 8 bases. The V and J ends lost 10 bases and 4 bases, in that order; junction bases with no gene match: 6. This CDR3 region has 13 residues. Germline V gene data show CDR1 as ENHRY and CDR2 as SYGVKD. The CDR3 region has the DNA TGTGCCACCGGGACTAGTGTTTACAATGAGCAGTTCTTC. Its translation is CATGTSVYNEQFF.

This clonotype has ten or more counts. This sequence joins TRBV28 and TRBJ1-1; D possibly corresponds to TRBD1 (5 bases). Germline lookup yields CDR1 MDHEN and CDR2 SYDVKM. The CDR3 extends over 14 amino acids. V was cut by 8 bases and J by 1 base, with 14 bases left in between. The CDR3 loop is CASREGVKNTEAFF. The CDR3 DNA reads TGTGCCAGCCGCGAAGGGGTGAAGAACACTGAAGCTTTCTTT. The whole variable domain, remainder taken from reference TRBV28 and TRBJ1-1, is DVKVTQSSRYLVKRTGEKVFLECVQDMDHENMFWYRQDPGLGLRLIYFSYDVKMKEKGDIPEGYSVSREKKERFSLILESASTNQTSMYLCASREGVKNTEAFFGQGTRLTVV.

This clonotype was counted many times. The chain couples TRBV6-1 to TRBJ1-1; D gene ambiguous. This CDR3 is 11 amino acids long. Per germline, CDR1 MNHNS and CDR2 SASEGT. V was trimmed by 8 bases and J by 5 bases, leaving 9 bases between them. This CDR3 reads CASGRRTEAFF. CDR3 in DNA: TGTGCCAGCGGGCGGCGGACTGAAGCTTTCTTT.

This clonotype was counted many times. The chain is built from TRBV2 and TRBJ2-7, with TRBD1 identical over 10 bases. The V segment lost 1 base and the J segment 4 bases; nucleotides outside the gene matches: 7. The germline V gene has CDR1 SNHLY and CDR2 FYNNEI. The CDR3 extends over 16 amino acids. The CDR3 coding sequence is TGTGCCAGCAGTGAAGGAACGGGACAGGGGCATTACGAGCAGTACTTC. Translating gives CASSEGTGQGHYEQYF.

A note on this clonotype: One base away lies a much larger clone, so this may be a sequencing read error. The CDR3 DNA is TGTGCCAGCTCACCAGGGCCAGCAGATACGCAGTATTTT. Translation gives CASSPGPADTQYF. The V call is TRBV18, the J call TRBJ2-3, with D unresolved. Germline V gene data show CDR1 as KGHSH and CDR2 as LQKENI. Trimming removed 2 bases at V and 4 bases at J, with 7 bases between. The CDR3 length is 13 residues.

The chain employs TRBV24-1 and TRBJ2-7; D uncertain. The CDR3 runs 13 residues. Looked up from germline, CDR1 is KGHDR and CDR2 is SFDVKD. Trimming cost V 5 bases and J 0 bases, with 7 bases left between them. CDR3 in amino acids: CATSGASSYEQYF. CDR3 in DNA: TGTGCCACCAGTGGCGCCAGCTCCTACGAGCAGTACTTC.

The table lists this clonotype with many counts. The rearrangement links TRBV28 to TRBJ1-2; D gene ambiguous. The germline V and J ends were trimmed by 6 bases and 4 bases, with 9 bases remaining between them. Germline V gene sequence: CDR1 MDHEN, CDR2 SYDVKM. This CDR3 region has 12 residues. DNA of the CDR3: TGTGCCAGCAGCCCCGAAGCCTATGGCTACACCTTC. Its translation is CASSPEAYGYTF.

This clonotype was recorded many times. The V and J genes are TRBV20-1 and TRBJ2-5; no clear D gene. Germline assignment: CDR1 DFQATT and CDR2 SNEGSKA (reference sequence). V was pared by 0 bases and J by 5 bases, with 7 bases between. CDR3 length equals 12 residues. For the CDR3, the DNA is TGCAGTGCTAGAGAAGGGCTTGAGACCCAGTACTTC. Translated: CSAREGLETQYF.

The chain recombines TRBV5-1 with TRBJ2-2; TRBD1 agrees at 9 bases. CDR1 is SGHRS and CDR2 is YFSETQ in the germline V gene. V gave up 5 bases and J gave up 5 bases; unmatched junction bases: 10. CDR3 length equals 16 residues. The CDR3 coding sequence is TGCGCCAGCAGTGTCCAACCGGGACAGGGAACCGGGGAGCTGTTTTTT. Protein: CASSVQPGQGTGELFF.